This TCR beta chain was identified during a study of shared clonotypes between healthy human individuals. Study at large: For every donor, three CD4 naive, three CD4 memory, two CD8 naive and one CD8 memory plates were used. General study results and limits: Donors were few, which limited the genetic and exposure-history diversity represented.

Repertoires were generated with immunoSEQ multiplex PCR, while TCRdb's copy carries only in-frame clones and drops some. There are about 1.1 million clones in the sample; 70% to 80% occur only once, and roughly 0.83% lies in the top ten. A CD45RA-negative memory subset and a CD45RA+ naive subset were separated from the CD4+ cells. To note about this clone: What it recognizes is unknown.

Sequenced: memory CD4+ T cells from PBMCs. As for subset: CD45RA-negative fraction. This TCR was recovered from a man aged 18 to 29 in good health. Some clones in this sample may be carry-over from other donors' samples.

CDR3 coding DNA: TGTGCCAGCAGCTCGGTTAGGGGGAACCGGAACACTGAAGCTTTCTTT. Translation gives CASSSVRGNRNTEAFF. The chain carries TRBV11-2 and TRBJ1-1, with TRBD1 as a possible D gene (6 bases). This CDR3 region has 16 residues. The V gene's germline CDR1 is SGHAT and CDR2 FQNNGV. The ends were cut back, 4 bases at V and 1 base at J, with 16 bases in the middle.